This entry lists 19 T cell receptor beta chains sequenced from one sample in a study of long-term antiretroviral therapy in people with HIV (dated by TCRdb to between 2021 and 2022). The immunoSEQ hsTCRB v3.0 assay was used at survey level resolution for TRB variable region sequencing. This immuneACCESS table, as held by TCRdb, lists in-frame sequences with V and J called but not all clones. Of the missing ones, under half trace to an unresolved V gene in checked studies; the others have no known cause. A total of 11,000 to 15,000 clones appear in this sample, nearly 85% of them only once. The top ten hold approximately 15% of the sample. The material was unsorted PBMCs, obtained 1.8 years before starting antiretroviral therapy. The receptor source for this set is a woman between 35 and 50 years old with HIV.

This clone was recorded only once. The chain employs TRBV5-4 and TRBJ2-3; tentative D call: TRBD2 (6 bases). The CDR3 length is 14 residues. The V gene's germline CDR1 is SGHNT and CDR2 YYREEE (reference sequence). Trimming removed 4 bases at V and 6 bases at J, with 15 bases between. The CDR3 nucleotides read TGTGCCAGCAGCGAAGACCTAGGAGGGGATACGCAGTATTTT. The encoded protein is CASSEDLGGDTQYF.

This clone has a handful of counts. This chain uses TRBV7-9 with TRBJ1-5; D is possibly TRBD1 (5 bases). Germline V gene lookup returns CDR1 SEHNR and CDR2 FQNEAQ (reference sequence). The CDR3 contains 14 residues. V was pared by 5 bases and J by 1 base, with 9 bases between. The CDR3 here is CASSPTASNQPQHF. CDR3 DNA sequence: TGTGCCAGCAGCCCGACAGCAAGCAATCAGCCCCAGCATTTT. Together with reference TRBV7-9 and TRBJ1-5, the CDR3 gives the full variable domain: DTGVSQNPRHKITKRGQNVTFRCDPISEHNRLYWYRQTLGQGPEFLTYFQNEAQLEKSRLLSDRFSAERPKGSFSTLEIQRTEQGDSAMYLCASSPTASNQPQHFGDGTRLSIL.

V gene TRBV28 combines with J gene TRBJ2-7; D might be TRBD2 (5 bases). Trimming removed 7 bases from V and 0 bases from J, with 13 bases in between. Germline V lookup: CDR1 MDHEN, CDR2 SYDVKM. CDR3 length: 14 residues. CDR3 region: CASTRTGNSYEQYF. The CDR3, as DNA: TGTGCCAGCACGCGGACGGGGAACTCCTACGAGCAGTACTTC. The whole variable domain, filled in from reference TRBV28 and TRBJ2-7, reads DVKVTQSSRYLVKRTGEKVFLECVQDMDHENMFWYRQDPGLGLRLIYFSYDVKMKEKGDIPEGYSVSREKKERFSLILESASTNQTSMYLCASTRTGNSYEQYFGPGTRLTVT.

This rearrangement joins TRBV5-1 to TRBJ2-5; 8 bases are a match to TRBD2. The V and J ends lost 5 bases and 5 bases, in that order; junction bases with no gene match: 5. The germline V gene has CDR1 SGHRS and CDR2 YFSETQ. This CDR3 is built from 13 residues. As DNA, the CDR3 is TGCGCCAGCAGTAGCGGGATAGGGGAGACCCAGTACTTC. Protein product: CASSSGIGETQYF.

CDR3 coding DNA: TGTGCCAGCAGCTTCTCTGGAGGGACAACTCACACCGGGGAGCTGTTTTTT. Translating it yields CASSFSGGTTHTGELFF. The rearrangement links TRBV7-6 to TRBJ2-2, with D perhaps TRBD1 or TRBD2 (6 bases each). This CDR3 has 17 amino acids. Between the trimmed V and J ends, which lost 3 bases and 3 bases, there was a span of 17 bases. In germline, CDR1 is SGHVS, CDR2 FNYEAQ.

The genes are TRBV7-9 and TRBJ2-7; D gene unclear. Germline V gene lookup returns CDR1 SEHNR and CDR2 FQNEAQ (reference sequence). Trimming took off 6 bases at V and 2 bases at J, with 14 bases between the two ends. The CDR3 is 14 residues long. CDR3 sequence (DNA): TGTGCCAGCAGGCCTGGTAGGGCACCCTACGAGCAGTACTTC. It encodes CASRPGRAPYEQYF.

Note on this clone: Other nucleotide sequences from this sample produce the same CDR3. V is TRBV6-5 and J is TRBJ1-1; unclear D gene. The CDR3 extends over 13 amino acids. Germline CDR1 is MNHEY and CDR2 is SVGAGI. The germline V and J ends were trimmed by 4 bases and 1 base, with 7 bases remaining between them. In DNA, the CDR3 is TGTGCCAGCAGTTTTGGAGGGAACACTGAAGCTTTCTTT. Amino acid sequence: CASSFGGNTEAFF.

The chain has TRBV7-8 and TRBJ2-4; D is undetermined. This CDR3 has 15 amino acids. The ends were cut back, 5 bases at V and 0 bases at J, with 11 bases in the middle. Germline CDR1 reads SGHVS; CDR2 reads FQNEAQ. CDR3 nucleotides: TGTGCCAGCAGCCCGCGCGCTGTAGCCAAAAACATTCAGTACTTC. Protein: CASSPRAVAKNIQYF.

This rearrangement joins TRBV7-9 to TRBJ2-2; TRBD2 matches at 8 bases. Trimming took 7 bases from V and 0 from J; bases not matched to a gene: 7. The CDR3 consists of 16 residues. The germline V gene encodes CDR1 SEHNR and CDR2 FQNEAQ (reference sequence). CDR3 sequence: CASTGGAGPNTGELFF. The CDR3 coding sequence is TGTGCCAGCACCGGGGGGGCAGGACCGAACACCGGGGAGCTGTTTTTT.

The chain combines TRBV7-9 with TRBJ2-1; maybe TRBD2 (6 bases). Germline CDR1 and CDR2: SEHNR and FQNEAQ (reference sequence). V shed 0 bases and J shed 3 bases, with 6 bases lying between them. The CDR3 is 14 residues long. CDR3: CASSLAGGYNEQFF. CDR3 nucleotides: TGTGCCAGCAGCTTAGCGGGAGGCTACAATGAGCAGTTCTTC.

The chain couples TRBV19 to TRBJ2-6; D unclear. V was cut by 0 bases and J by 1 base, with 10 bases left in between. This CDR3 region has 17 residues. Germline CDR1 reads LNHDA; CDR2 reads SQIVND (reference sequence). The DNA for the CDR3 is TGTGCCAGTAGTATAGATAAGGGTCCGTCTGGGGCCAACGTCCTGACTTTC. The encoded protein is CASSIDKGPSGANVLTF. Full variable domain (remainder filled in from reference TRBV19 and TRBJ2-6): DGGITQSPKYLFRKEGQNVTLSCEQNLNHDAMYWYRQDPGQGLRLIYYSQIVNDFQKGDIAEGYSVSREKKESFPLTVTSAQKNPTAFYLCASSIDKGPSGANVLTFGAGSRLTVL.

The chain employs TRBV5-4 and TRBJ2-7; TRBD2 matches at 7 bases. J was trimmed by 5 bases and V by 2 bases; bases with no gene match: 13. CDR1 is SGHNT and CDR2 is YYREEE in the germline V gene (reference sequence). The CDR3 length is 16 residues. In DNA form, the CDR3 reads TGTGCCAGCAGCTTAAAAACCGAACTAGCGCGCAACGAGCAGTACTTC. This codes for CASSLKTELARNEQYF.

The CDR3 nucleotides are TGTGCCAGTAGTATCGGGTCTAGCGGGTACTACGAGCAGTACTTC. Protein: CASSIGSSGYYEQYF. This chain uses TRBV19 with TRBJ2-7; TRBD2 matches 8 bases. There are 15 residues in the CDR3. J lost 3 bases, V lost 3 bases, and 7 bases had no gene match. The germline CDR1 and CDR2 sequences are LNHDA and SQIVND (reference sequence). Full variable domain (missing parts from reference TRBV19 and TRBJ2-7): DGGITQSPKYLFRKEGQNVTLSCEQNLNHDAMYWYRQDPGQGLRLIYYSQIVNDFQKGDIAEGYSVSREKKESFPLTVTSAQKNPTAFYLCASSIGSSGYYEQYFGPGTRLTVT.

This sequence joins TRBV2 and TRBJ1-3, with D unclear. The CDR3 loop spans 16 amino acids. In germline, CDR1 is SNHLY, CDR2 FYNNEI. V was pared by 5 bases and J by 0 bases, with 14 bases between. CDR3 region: CASSTPGLNSGNTIYF. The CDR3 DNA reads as TGTGCCAGCAGTACCCCGGGATTAAACTCTGGAAACACCATATATTTT. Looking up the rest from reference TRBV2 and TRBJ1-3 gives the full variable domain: EPEVTQTPSHQVTQMGQEVILRCVPISNHLYFYWYRQILGQKVEFLVSFYNNEISEKSEIFDDQFSVERPDGSNFTLKIRSTKLEDSAMYFCASSTPGLNSGNTIYFGEGSWLTVV.

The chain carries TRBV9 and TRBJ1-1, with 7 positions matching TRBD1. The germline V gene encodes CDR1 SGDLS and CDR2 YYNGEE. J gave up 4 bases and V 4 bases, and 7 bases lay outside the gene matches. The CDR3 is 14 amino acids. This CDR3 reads CASSLQGVGTEAFF. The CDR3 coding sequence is TGTGCCAGCAGCCTCCAGGGGGTGGGCACTGAAGCTTTCTTT.

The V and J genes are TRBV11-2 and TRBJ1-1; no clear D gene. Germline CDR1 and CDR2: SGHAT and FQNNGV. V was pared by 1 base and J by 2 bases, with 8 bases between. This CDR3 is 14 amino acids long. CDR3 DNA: TGTGCCAGCAGCTTAGGGTTCTCTAACACTGAAGCTTTCTTT. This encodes CASSLGFSNTEAFF.

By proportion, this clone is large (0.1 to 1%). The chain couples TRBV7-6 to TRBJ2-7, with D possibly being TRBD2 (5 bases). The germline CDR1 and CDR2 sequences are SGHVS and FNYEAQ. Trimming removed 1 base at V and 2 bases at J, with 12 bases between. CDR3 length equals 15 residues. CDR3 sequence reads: CASSLEVSVTYEQYF. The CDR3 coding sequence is TGTGCCAGCAGCTTAGAGGTTAGCGTAACCTACGAGCAGTACTTC.

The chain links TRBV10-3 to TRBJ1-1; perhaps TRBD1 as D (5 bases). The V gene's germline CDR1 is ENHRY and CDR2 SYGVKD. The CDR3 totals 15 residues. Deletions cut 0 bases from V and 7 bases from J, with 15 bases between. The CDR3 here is CAISESGRDRNEAFF. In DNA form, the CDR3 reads TGTGCCATCAGTGAGTCGGGTAGGGACCGTAATGAAGCTTTCTTT.

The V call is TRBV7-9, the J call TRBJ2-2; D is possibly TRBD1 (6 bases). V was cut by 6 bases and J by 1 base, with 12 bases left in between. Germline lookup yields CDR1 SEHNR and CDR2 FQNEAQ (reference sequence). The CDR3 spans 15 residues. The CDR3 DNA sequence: TGTGCCAGCAGGGGAAGGGACAAGAACACCGGGGAGCTGTTTTTT. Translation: CASRGRDKNTGELFF.